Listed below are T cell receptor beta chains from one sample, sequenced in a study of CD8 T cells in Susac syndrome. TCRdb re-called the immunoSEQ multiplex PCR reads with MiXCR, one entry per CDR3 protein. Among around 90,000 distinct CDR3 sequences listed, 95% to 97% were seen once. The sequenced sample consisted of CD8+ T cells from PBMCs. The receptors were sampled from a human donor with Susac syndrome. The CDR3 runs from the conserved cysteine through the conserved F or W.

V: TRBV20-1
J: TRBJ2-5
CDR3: CSARDRRGAGETQYF

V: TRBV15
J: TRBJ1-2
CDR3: CATSRGGQALYGYTF

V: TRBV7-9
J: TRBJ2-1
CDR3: CASSPRDGRYNEQFF

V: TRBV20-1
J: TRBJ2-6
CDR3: CSARDPMGRGDPNVLTF

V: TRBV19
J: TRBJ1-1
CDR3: CASSIGGERHTEAFF

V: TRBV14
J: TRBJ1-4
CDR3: CASSQPDRDGEKLFF

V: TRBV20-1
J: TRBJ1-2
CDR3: CSATTGDGGAGYTF

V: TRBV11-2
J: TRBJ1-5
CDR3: CASSLDGAYSNQPQHF

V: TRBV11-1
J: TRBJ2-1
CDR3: CASSPRTEYNEQFF

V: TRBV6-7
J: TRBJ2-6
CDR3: CASSYSRGPGANVLTF

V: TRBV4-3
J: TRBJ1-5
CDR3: CASSQEVTGIGQPQHF

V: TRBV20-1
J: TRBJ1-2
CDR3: CSALSPGLPSYTF

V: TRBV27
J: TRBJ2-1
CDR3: CASTGLSDEQFF

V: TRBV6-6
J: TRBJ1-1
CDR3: CASSWTFEAFF

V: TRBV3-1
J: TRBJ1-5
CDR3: CASSQDGSGTAQHF

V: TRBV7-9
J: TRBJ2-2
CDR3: CASAPGTGELFF

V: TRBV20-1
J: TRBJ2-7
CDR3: CSARQLPGEQYF

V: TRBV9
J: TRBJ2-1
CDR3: CASSSGQGGNEQFF

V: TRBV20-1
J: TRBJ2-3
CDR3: CSARLSSYPTDTQYF

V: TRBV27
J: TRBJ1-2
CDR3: CASSSAVSGANGYTF

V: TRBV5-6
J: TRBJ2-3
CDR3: CASSDTRVTDTQYF

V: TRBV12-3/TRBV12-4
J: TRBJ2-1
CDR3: CASSLSWFGQGVAEQFF

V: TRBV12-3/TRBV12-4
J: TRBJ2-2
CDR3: CASSVNRGGTGELFF

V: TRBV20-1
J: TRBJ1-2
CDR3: CSAREVGELGYTF

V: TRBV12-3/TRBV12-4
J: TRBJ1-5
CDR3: CASSPFRQPQHF

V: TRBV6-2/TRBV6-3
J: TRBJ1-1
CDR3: CASSPFGTPGAEAFF

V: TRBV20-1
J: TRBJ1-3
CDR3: CSARVPGPDTIYF

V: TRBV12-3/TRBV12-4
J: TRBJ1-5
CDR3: CASSFQGNQPQHF

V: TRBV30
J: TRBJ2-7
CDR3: CAWSSTPYEQYF

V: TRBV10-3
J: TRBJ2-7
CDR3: CAITESVISYEQYF

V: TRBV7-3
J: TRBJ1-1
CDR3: CASSLGYGTEAFF

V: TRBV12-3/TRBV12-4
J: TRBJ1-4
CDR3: CASSSGQGASEKLFF

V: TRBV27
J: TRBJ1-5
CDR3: CASSLVRHSNQPQHF

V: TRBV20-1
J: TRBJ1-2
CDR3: CSAPNPAYPGSANYGYTF

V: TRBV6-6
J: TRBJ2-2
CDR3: CASRSGGNTGELFF

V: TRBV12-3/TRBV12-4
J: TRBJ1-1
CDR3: CASSFSGNTEAFF

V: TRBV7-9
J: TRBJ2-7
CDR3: CASSSDRTYEQYF

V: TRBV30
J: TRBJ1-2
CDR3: CAWSRQGPPGYGYTF

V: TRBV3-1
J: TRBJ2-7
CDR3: CASSQDRQGYEQYF

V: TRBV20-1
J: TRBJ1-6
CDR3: CSARFLLNSPLHF

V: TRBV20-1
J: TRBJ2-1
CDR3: CSASQGQGYEQFF

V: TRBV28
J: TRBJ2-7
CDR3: CASGYQDLSYEQYF

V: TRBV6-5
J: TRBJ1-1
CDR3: CASSYVSGNTEAFF

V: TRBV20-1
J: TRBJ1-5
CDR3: CSASGSNQPQHF

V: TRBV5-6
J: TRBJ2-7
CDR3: CASSWTEGGEQYF

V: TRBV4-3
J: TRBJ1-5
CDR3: CASSQEVRQPQHF

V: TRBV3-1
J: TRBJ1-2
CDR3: CASSQEVGDYGYTF

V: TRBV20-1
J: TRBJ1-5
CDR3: CSARGSRREQPQHF

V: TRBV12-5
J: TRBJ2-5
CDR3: CASGLPETQYF

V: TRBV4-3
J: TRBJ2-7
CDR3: CASSHQRGGAYEQYF

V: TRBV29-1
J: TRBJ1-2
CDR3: CSVDSTGDGYTF

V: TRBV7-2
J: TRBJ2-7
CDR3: CASSSQGPYEQYF

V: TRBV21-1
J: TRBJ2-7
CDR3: CASSKGGRGNEQYF